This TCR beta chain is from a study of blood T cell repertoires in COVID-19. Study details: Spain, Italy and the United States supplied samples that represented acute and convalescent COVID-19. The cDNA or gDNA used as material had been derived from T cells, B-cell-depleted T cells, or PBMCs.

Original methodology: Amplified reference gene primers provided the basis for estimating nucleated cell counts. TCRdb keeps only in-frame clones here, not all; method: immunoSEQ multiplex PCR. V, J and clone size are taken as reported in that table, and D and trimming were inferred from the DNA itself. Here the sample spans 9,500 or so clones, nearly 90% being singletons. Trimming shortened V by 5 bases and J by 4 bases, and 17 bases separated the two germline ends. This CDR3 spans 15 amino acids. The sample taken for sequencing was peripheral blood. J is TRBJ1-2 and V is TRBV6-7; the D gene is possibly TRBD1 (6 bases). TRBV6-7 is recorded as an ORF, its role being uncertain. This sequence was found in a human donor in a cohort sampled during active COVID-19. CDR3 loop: CASSPQGIKSYGYTF. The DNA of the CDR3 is TGTGCCAGCAGTCCACAGGGTATTAAATCCTATGGCTACACCTTC.